This T cell receptor (beta chain) came from a study of control samples from healthy donors and cancer patients. Trimming cost V 0 bases and J 7 bases, with 19 bases left between them. The CDR3 runs 16 residues. CDR1 and CDR2 (germline): SGHRS, YFSETQ. Assay used: immunoSEQ multiplex PCR; TCRdb lists only in-frame clones, some missing. Here the sample spans about 180,000 clones, 90% to 95% being singletons. Specimen: blood. V gene TRBV5-1 combines with J gene TRBJ1-1; possible D gene TRBD1, 6 bases. The receptor comes from a woman aged 18-30 years in good health. This chain's CDR3 is CASSLGVLRDTVEAFF. The CDR3 coding sequence is TGCGCCAGCAGCTTGGGGGTCTTAAGGGACACTGTTGAAGCTTTCTTT.